This TCR beta chain appears in the sequencing data of a study of shared clonotypes between healthy human individuals (dated by TCRdb to 2018 to 2021). The study in broad terms: The cohort comprised a couple of women and a few men aged 18 to 49 years. For each donor, CD4 naive and CD4 memory were each run on three plates, CD8 naive on two plates, and CD8 memory on one plate. To estimate repertoire size and how much clonotype sharing occurs between individuals, the study deeply sequenced the blood TCR repertoires of roughly 5 healthy adults. To increase sequencing depth and limit assay-specific biases, TCR repertoire library preparation and sequencing were carried out by different laboratories using diverse techniques. Each donor's leukapheresis produced roughly between about 0.85 and 10 billion PBMCs. The full study reports these points: Only blood was sampled, and tissue TCR repertoires likely differ from those in blood. Approximately 5% of naive CD4, 3.5% of naive CD8, approximately 2% of memory CD4, and over 0.35% of memory CD8 clonotypes were shared across several donors. Pairwise subsampling indicated that sequencing depth was expected to affect the degree of clonotype sharing among donors. Even with the large sequencing depth, rarefaction of the sorted-subset datasets indicated that sequencing was incomplete. Naive subsets generally had larger estimated clonotype richness than memory subsets. Because the study included only a small number of donors, the genetic and exposure-history diversity represented was limited. Higher generation probabilities were observed for clonotypes shared by all four sorted-subset donors than for non-shared clonotypes.

Including the terminal cysteine and phenylalanine, the CDR3 comprises 15 residues. CDR3 DNA is the only sequence kept; it has 45 bases, read in frame from the first base. From the germline V gene, CDR1 is LGHNA and CDR2 is YNFKEQ. V is cut by 3 bases and J by 3 bases, and the space between the germline ends is 15 bases. TCR CDR3 regions were amplified from genomic DNA by multiplex PCR using the deep immunoSEQ assay. Extracted genomic DNA from each cell subset was distributed evenly across all wells of several immunoSEQ 96-well plates, and each plate was treated as a replicate. For sorted subsets, approximately 200 ng of genomic DNA, equivalent to 30,000 or so T cell genomes, went into each replicate PCR. The purified libraries were quantified using a Qubit 3.0 fluorometer, sized with a Bioanalyzer 2100, and then quantified again using the KAPA Library Quantification kit. A separate single-read 150-cycle Illumina NextSeq 550 flow cell was used to sequence each immunoSEQ 96-well plate. Turning to the authors' computational methods: Because the immunoSEQ output held only junctional sequences and lacked quality scores, the filtering could not match the filtering applied to full-length reads. Sequences were annotated with PyIR, a Python wrapper for IgBLAST v1.9, and V/J genes and CDR3 were assigned using IMGT germline references. Reads were removed for weak V/J assignments (E-value above 1e-6), missing CDR3, stop codons, out-of-frame junctions, or ambiguous translated residues. A V3J clonotype was defined by an identical inferred V gene, J gene, and CDR3 amino acid sequence. Percentage overlap between repertoires was calculated by dividing the number of shared unique clonotypes by the size of the smaller repertoire. Repertoire richness was assessed with RTK rarefaction, the Chao1 estimator, and Recon v2.1 estimates of unobserved clonotypes. Generation probabilities were computed with OLGA for all TCRbeta clonotypes obtained by the gDNA method from four donors. In its TCRdb copy, this immuneACCESS table keeps in-frame sequences only and misses some clones. Where compared with another copy, unresolved V genes explain less than half of these, and the others have no known cause. V, J and clone size were drawn from that table, and D and trimming were deduced from the DNA. This sample gives around 2.1 million clones in total; 95% of them show up just once. Roughly 0.13% of the sample is in the top ten clones.

Points on this clone: The antigen it recognizes is unknown. Base qualities were left out, and no much larger clone turns up one base away.

Healthy HIV-negative adults with no recently reported acute infections or vaccinations were included as donors. Every donor was a Caucasian adult living in Nashville, Tennessee, USA. CD4+ T cells were enriched by magnetic negative selection; naive cells were then positively selected on CD45RA, and the negative fraction formed the memory subset. Blood was obtained by leukapheresis, after which PBMCs were separated by Ficoll-Histopaque density gradient centrifugation and cryopreserved in liquid nitrogen vapor phase. Analytical flow cytometry was used to check the purity and quantity of each magnetically sorted T cell population. Each sorted fraction had its genomic DNA isolated and then quantified by UV absorbance on a Nanodrop 2000c.

Sequenced sample: naive CD4+ T cells sorted from blood. Sample cell subset or site, as interpreted from the label and publication: CD45RA+ positively selected. The chain links TRBV4-2 with TRBJ2-7; TRBD1 could be the D gene, as 6 bases match. The clonotype comes from a man between 18 and 35 years old in good health. The CDR3 here reads CASSQADRDIYEQYF. The nucleotides read TGTGCCAGCAGCCAGGCGGATAGGGACATCTACGAGCAGTACTTC.